A selection of T cell receptor beta chains follows, all from one sample in a study of T cells in narcolepsy. Sequencing was performed with immunoSEQ multiplex PCR; in TCRdb, only in-frame clones are kept and a portion is missing. The profile covers over 40,000 clones, with approximately 88% appearing a single time and more than 0.9% taken by the ten largest. Sequenced input: CD45RA- memory CD4+ T cells from PBMCs. Receptors were obtained from a human donor with narcolepsy. Both conserved end residues are part of each CDR3.

j_gene,v_gene,CDR3aa
TRBJ2-3,TRBV20-1,CSLGATDTQYF
TRBJ2-1,TRBV6-1,CASSPGTSEVDEQFF
TRBJ2-2,TRBV30,CAWSLAPTGELFF
TRBJ1-2,TRBV6-5,CASRSADRWGYTF
TRBJ1-1,TRBV7-9,CASSLRPRDTEAFF
TRBJ2-1,TRBV9,CASSAIRGQEQFF
TRBJ2-5,TRBV7-3,CASSLSGEGTQYF
TRBJ2-3,TRBV5-1,CASSLEPSGGPGTDTQYF
TRBJ2-3,TRBV18,CASSPPLAASTDTQYF
TRBJ1-6,TRBV5-8,CASSSRGAQNSPLHF
TRBJ1-5,TRBV27,CASSSLSLRGGQPQHF
TRBJ2-1,TRBV14,CASSQDQTSEYNEQFF
TRBJ2-2,TRBV6-5,CASRGGTGELFF
TRBJ2-1,TRBV5-1,CASSSSLGNEQFF
TRBJ1-3,TRBV6-6,CASSYSGRSSGNTIYF
TRBJ2-7,TRBV10-1,CASSESIGISSYEQYF
TRBJ1-5,TRBV7-2,CASSTGSPNQPQHF
TRBJ2-7,TRBV25-1,CASSESKSGYEQYF
TRBJ2-7,TRBV2,CASLSGRSYEQYF
TRBJ1-3,TRBV19,CASTPGASGNTIYF
TRBJ1-5,TRBV19,CASSMGEGISNQPQHF
TRBJ1-5,TRBV9,CASSVRAGGYNQPQHF
TRBJ1-4,TRBV4-2,CASSQAATNEKLFF
TRBJ2-3,TRBV5-4,CASSAGLAGGQVDTQYF
TRBJ2-6,TRBV6-5,CASTGYLSGANVLTF
TRBJ2-5,TRBV18,CASSPLGGETQYF
TRBJ2-7,TRBV6-1,CASRIIGAVEQYF
TRBJ1-1,TRBV15,CATSREGGDTEAFF
TRBJ2-3,TRBV7-3,CASSLTYTDTQYF
TRBJ2-7,TRBV7-2,CASSLVQVDEQYF
TRBJ2-2,TRBV7-9,CASSYERTVIGGELFF
TRBJ2-1,TRBV2,CASKIAGGNYEQFF
TRBJ1-3,TRBV25-1,CASSPWGGTGSGNTIYF
TRBJ2-7,TRBV5-1,CASSQGQVERTREQYF
TRBJ1-1,TRBV7-3,CASSLRPPGSGNTEAFF
TRBJ1-4,TRBV23-1,CASSQYPGRRGEKLFF
TRBJ2-7,TRBV9,CASSVGTSGNYEQYF
TRBJ1-2,TRBV14,CASRPSGSYGYTF
TRBJ2-7,TRBV5-5,CASSSTGTSGIKAYEQYF
TRBJ2-2,TRBV5-6,CASSLEGALGHGELFF
TRBJ1-5,TRBV30,CAWRGGEGQPQHF
TRBJ1-4,TRBV5-1,CASSARPSEKLFF
TRBJ1-4,TRBV6-5,CASSYFSGLTNEKLFF
TRBJ1-3,TRBV9,CASSLGQDRDTIYF
TRBJ2-1,TRBV5-1,CASSTAGTGAPNEQFF
TRBJ1-1,TRBV19,CASSHPPGQTEAFF
TRBJ1-2,TRBV7-3,CASSSYRGQGYTF
TRBJ2-6,TRBV7-9,CASIEVTRGSGANVLTF
TRBJ1-3,TRBV2,CASREGPGNTIYF
TRBJ2-6,TRBV5-4,CASSLYGANVLTF
TRBJ2-3,TRBV5-1,CASSLVGRTTDTQYF
TRBJ2-5,TRBV7-6,CASSSAGTSGRGETQYF
TRBJ2-1,TRBV28,CASGRGGLYNEQFF
TRBJ2-1,TRBV6-1,CASSNQGHNEQFF